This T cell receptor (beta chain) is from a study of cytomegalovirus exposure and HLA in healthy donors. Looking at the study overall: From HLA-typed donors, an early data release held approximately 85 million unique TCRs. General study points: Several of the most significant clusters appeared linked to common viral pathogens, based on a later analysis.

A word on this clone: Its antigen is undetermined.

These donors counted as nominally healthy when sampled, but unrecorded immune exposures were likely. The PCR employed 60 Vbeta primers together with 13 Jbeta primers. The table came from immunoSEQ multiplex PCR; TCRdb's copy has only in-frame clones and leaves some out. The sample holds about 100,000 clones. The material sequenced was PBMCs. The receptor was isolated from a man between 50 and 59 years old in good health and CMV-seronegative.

CDR3 bases: TGTGCCAGCAGGGGCGCTGGCAGGGTGAACACTGAAGCTTTCTTT. Its protein is CASRGAGRVNTEAFF. The rearrangement links TRBV27 to TRBJ1-1, with D perhaps TRBD1 (5 bases). V gave up 6 bases and J gave up 0 bases, with 14 bases separating them. The germline V gene encodes CDR1 MNHEY and CDR2 SMNVEV (reference sequence). The CDR3 runs 15 residues.